Described below is a single T cell receptor (beta chain) sequence and its context. Its antigen is unknown. The data are from a study of post-analysis software for immune sequencing data. Study information: Included among the disease courses, which were recorded for the cohort, were relapsing-remitting, secondary progressive and progressive-relapsing multiple sclerosis.

Study findings and constraints: When patients were compared with controls, about five TRBV segments were more frequent, TRBV5-6, TRBV5-1 and TRBV20-1 among them. Batch-matched samples strongly co-clustered by F measure. Multiple sclerosis patients had significantly lower normalized Chao1 diversity than controls.

Prepared TCR beta cDNA libraries contained unique molecular identifiers. It was from about 0.98 to 11 million T cells that about half a million cDNA molecules came. TCRdb re-called the PCR reads with MiXCR, one entry per CDR3 protein. The profile shows roughly 800,000 distinct CDR3 sequences, about half of them singletons. Germline V gives CDR1 MNHNS, CDR2 SASEGT. Trimming took 1 base from V and 0 from J, leaving 8 bases between them. The CDR3 contains 15 residues. This receptor was taken from a girl aged 5-17 years with multiple sclerosis. The sequenced material came from blood. This chain joins TRBV6-1 and TRBJ2-3, with D maybe TRBD2 (6 bases). CDR3 residues: CASSEEAGSTDTQYF. The CDR3 DNA sequence: TGTGCCAGCAGTGAAGAGGCGGGAAGCACAGATACGCAGTATTTT.